Following are 20 T cell receptor beta chains from one sample sequenced in a study of post-analysis software for immune sequencing data. Prepared libraries of TCR beta cDNA carried unique molecular identifiers. TCRdb ran MiXCR on the PCR reads and lists one entry per CDR3 protein. The sample holds roughly 800,000 distinct CDR3 sequences, roughly 50% seen once. These receptors have no identified antigens. Findings and limits, study-wide: TRBV segments more frequent in patients than in controls numbered several and included TRBV5-6, TRBV5-1 and TRBV20-1.

Sequenced material: blood. These receptors were taken from a girl aged 5-17 years with multiple sclerosis.

This rearrangement joins TRBV7-6 to TRBJ2-7; 10 positions agree with TRBD2. CDR1 SGHVS and CDR2 FNYEAQ come from the germline V gene. The CDR3 runs 16 residues. Losses at the gene ends were 5 bases for V and 4 bases for J; bases not matched to a gene: 11. The CDR3 sequence: CASSPLPASGGYEQYF. The CDR3 DNA sequence: TGTGCCAGCAGCCCTCTGCCCGCTAGCGGGGGATACGAGCAGTACTTC.

This rearrangement joins TRBV29-1 to TRBJ2-7; 8 bases map to TRBD1. The CDR3 length is 14 residues. Germline trimming cut 4 bases from V and 2 bases from J; bases unmatched to any gene: 7. The germline CDR1 and CDR2 sequences are SQVTM and ANQGSEA. CDR3 sequence: CSVAPQGGPYEQYF. Here the CDR3 DNA reads TGCAGCGTTGCCCCACAGGGGGGCCCCTACGAGCAGTACTTC.

As to this clonotype: Its ends do not fully match the called genes, so a read error is possible. The chain is built from TRBV19 and TRBJ1-5; D not resolved. The CDR3 consists of 14 residues. Germline V gene lookup returns CDR1 LNHDA and CDR2 SQIVND (reference sequence). CDR3 residues: CASSRWAYNQSQHF. The CDR3, as DNA: TGTGCCAGTAGTAGGTGGGCTTACAATCAGTCCCAGCATTTT.

This clonotype was observed a few times. The chain recombines TRBV5-1 with TRBJ2-6; D not resolved. The germline V gene has CDR1 SGHRS and CDR2 YFSETQ. The CDR3 loop spans 13 amino acids. With 2 bases removed from V and 6 bases from J, the gap between germline ends came to 6 bases. The CDR3 nucleotides read TGCGCCAGCAGCTTATGCTCGGCCAACGTCCTGACTTTC. This encodes CASSLCSANVLTF.

The CDR3 sequence: CASSSPDFRRGTDTQYF. The CDR3 DNA follows: TGTGCCAGCAGTTCCCCCGACTTCCGAAGAGGTACAGATACGCAGTATTTT. The V and J genes are TRBV6-5 and TRBJ2-3; no definite D call. The CDR3 is made up of 17 amino acids. Deletions cut 4 bases from V and 3 bases from J, with 20 bases between. Per germline, CDR1 MNHEY and CDR2 SVGAGI.

This clonotype was seen more than once but under ten times. This chain links TRBV20-1 with TRBJ2-5, with a possible D match to TRBD1 (5 bases). Trimming shortened V by 1 base and J by 7 bases, and 16 bases separated the two germline ends. The CDR3 length is 14 residues. Germline V gene lookup returns CDR1 DFQATT and CDR2 SNEGSKA (reference sequence). As DNA, the CDR3 is TGCAGTGCTAGAGCGGACCCCAGGGTTGGGACCCAGTACTTC. Translating gives CSARADPRVGTQYF.

This sequence joins TRBV3-1 and TRBJ2-7; D remains unclear. This CDR3 spans 12 amino acids. V was clipped by 4 bases and J by 6 bases, with 10 bases between them. Germline CDR1 and CDR2: LGHDT and YNNKEL (reference sequence). The CDR3: CASSRTRGEQYF. CDR3 in DNA: TGTGCCAGCAGCCGCACCAGAGGCGAGCAGTACTTC.

The chain has TRBV12-3 or TRBV12-4 and TRBJ1-1, with 7 bases identical to TRBD1. The CDR3 runs to 14 residues. Trimming at V came to 5 bases and at J to 2 bases, leaving 5 bases not matched to a gene. The CDR3 region is CASSLQGFNTEAFF. The DNA for the CDR3 is TGTGCCAGCAGTCTACAGGGGTTTAACACTGAAGCTTTCTTT.

V gene TRBV25-1 combines with J gene TRBJ1-4; perhaps TRBD1 as D (6 bases). Germline V gene sequence: CDR1 MGHDK, CDR2 SYGVNS. V was trimmed by 4 bases and J by 8 bases, leaving 14 bases between them. The CDR3 totals 14 residues. The CDR3 loop is CASSVRGLTEKLFF. The CDR3 DNA sequence: TGTGCCAGCAGTGTCAGGGGCCTTACGGAAAAACTGTTTTTT.

This clonotype was observed a handful of times. The chain couples TRBV9 to TRBJ2-5; TRBD2 matches 14 bases. Germline CDR1 reads SGDLS; CDR2 reads YYNGEE. J lost 4 bases, V lost 2 bases, and 1 base had no gene match. This CDR3 spans 15 amino acids. DNA for the CDR3: TGTGCCAGCAGCGTGGGACTAGCGGGAGCAGAGACCCAGTACTTC. Translated, it gives CASSVGLAGAETQYF. Filled out from reference TRBV9 and TRBJ2-5, the complete variable domain reads DSGVTQTPKHLITATGQRVTLRCSPRSGDLSVYWYQQSLDQGLQFLIQYYNGEERAKGNILERFSAQQFPDLHSELNLSSLELGDSALYFCASSVGLAGAETQYFGPGTRLLVL.

This clonotype was found a few times. V and J are TRBV12-3 or TRBV12-4 and TRBJ2-7, with TRBD2 identical over 8 bases. V was clipped by 6 bases and J by 4 bases; unmatched bases: 11. CDR3 size: 15 residues. The CDR3 region is CASSQKPGLGYEQYF. CDR3 in DNA: TGTGCCAGCAGCCAAAAACCGGGACTAGGGTACGAGCAGTACTTC.

V usage is TRBV12-3 or TRBV12-4 and J usage is TRBJ1-4; D is ambiguous. The CDR3 runs 14 residues. Trimming shortened V by 5 bases and J by 4 bases, and 11 bases separated the two germline ends. The CDR3 coding sequence is TGTGCCAGCAGTACCGCGGGGAGTAATGAAAAACTGTTTTTT. Encoded protein: CASSTAGSNEKLFF.

Comments on this clonotype: A much bigger clone sits one base away, suggesting this may be a read error. The chain combines TRBV7-6 with TRBJ2-3; D call uncertain. This CDR3 has 12 amino acids. V gave up 8 bases and J gave up 0 bases, with 6 bases separating them. Germline CDR1 SGHVS, CDR2 FNYEAQ. In nucleotides, the CDR3 is TGTGCCAGCGGCTCTAGCACAGATACGCAGTATTTT. This codes for CASGSSTDTQYF.

The rearrangement links TRBV5-1 to TRBJ2-7, with D possibly TRBD1 on 6 matching bases. Germline loops: CDR1 SGHRS, CDR2 YFSETQ. Between the trimmed V and J ends, which lost 7 bases and 0 bases, there was a span of 14 bases. The CDR3 totals 14 residues. DNA of the CDR3: TGCGCCAGCGCACCAGGGGCGAGCTCCTACGAGCAGTACTTC. Its translation is CASAPGASSYEQYF.

The gene calls are TRBV3-1 and TRBJ2-3, with 11 bases that match TRBD1. Unmatched junction bases numbered 4, after V lost 2 bases and J lost 0 bases. This CDR3 region has 17 residues. CDR1 is LGHDT and CDR2 is YNNKEL in the germline V gene (reference sequence). CDR3 in DNA: TGTGCCAGCAGCCAAACGGACAGGGGGCGAAGCACAGATACGCAGTATTTT. This gives the protein CASSQTDRGRSTDTQYF.

The chain uses TRBV7-9 and TRBJ1-1; D perhaps matches TRBD1 (6 bases). Between the trimmed V and J ends, which lost 5 bases and 6 bases, there was a span of 25 bases. CDR1 SEHNR and CDR2 FQNEAQ come from the germline V gene (reference sequence). The CDR3 covers 17 residues. The CDR3 DNA follows: TGTGCCAGCAGCCGATTGGCCCTGACAGGCTCATTCCCTGAAGCTTTCTTT. Its protein is CASSRLALTGSFPEAFF.

The chain employs TRBV18 and TRBJ2-3, with a tentative D call TRBD2 (6 bases). The ends were cut back, 3 bases at V and 0 bases at J, with 13 bases in the middle. This CDR3 has 16 amino acids. Germline V gives CDR1 KGHSH, CDR2 LQKENI. The CDR3 DNA follows: TGTGCCAGCTCACCTCGGACGGGGACTAGCACAGATACGCAGTATTTT. Its translation is CASSPRTGTSTDTQYF.

This clonotype was seen only a few times. The chain combines TRBV11-2 with TRBJ1-1; D possibly corresponds to TRBD1 (6 bases). The CDR3 has 15 amino acids. Germline V gene lookup returns CDR1 SGHAT and CDR2 FQNNGV. V was trimmed by 3 bases and J by 0 bases, leaving 11 bases between them. DNA of the CDR3: TGTGCCAGCAGCTTCCAGACAGGTTTGAACACTGAAGCTTTCTTT. It is translated as CASSFQTGLNTEAFF.

This clonotype was picked up a small number of times. V is TRBV7-2 and J is TRBJ2-7; D might be TRBD1 (6 bases). With 2 bases removed from V and 4 bases from J, the gap between germline ends came to 12 bases. CDR3 length: 14 residues. Per germline, CDR1 SGHTA and CDR2 FQGNSA. The CDR3 region is CASSLIGQSYEQYF. The CDR3 nucleotides read TGTGCCAGCAGCTTAATCGGACAGAGTTACGAGCAGTACTTC.

The chain combines TRBV3-1 with TRBJ2-5; possible D gene TRBD1, 6 bases. Germline V gene lookup returns CDR1 LGHDT and CDR2 YNNKEL (reference sequence). The V and J ends lost 0 bases and 0 bases respectively, with 14 bases between them. The CDR3 extends over 17 amino acids. CDR3 amino acids: CASSQERHREYQETQYF. The DNA of the CDR3 is TGTGCCAGCAGCCAAGAACGGCACAGGGAGTACCAAGAGACCCAGTACTTC.